This TCR beta chain came from a study of cytomegalovirus exposure and HLA in healthy donors. 60 Vbeta and 13 Jbeta primers were used in PCR. This table comes from immunoSEQ multiplex PCR, and its TCRdb copy is limited to in-frame clones, with some not included. The sample includes around 110,000 clones, around 66% of them seen just once. Sequencing used PBMCs. This receptor was taken from a woman in her 40s in good health and CMV-seropositive.

The CDR3 reads CASSRNPGLAGLNTGELFF. The CDR3, as DNA: TGTGCCAGCAGCCGAAATCCGGGACTAGCGGGGCTGAACACCGGGGAGCTGTTTTTT. The chain joins TRBV5-4 to TRBJ2-2; 13 positions match TRBD2. The germline V gene has CDR1 SGHNT and CDR2 YYREEE (reference sequence). The CDR3 runs to 19 residues. The trim removed 4 bases at V and 1 base at J, leaving 10 bases unmatched.